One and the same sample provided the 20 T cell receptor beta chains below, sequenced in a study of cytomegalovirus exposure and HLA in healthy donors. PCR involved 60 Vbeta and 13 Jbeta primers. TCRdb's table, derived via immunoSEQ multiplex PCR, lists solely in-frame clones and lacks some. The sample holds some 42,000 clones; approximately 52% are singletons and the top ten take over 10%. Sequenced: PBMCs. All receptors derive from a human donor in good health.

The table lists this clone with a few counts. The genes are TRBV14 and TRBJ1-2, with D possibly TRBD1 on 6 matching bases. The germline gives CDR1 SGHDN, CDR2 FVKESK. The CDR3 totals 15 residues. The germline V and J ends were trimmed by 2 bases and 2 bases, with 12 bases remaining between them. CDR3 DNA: TGTGCCAGCAGCCAACAACAGGGAGCCAACTATGGCTACACCTTC. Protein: CASSQQQGANYGYTF.

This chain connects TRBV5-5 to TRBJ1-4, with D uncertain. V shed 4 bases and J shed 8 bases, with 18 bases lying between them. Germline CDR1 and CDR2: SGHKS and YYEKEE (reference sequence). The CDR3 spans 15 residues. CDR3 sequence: CASSIASWFEEKLFF. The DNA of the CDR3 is TGTGCCAGCAGCATTGCCTCCTGGTTTGAGGAAAAACTGTTTTTT.

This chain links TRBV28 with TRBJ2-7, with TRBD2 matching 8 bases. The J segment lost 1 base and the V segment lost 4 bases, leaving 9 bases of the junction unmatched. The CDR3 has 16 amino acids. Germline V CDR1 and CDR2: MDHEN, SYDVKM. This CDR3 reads CASSSPTSGTSYEQYF. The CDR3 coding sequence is TGTGCCAGCAGTTCCCCTACTAGCGGTACATCCTACGAGCAGTACTTC.

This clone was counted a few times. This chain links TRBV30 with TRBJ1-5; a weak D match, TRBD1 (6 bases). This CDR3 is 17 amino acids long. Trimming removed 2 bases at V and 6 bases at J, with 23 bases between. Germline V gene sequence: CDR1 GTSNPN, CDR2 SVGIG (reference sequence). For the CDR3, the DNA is TGTGCCTGGAGTCCGACAGGCGGTTTAATCAGGGGTCAGCCCCAGCATTTT. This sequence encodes CAWSPTGGLIRGQPQHF.

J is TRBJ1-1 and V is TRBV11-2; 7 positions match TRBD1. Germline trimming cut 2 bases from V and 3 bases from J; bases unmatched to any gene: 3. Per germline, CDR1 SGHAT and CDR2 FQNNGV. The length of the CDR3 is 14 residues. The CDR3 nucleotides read TGTGCCAGCAGCTTACCGGGACAGTACACTGAAGCTTTCTTT. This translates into CASSLPGQYTEAFF.

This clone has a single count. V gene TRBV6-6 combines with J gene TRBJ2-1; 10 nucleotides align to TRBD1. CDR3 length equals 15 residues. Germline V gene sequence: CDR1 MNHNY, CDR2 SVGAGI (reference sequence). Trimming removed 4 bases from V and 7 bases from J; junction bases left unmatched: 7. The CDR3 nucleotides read TGTGCCAGCAGTTTAAGACAGGGGGCATCGAATGAGCAGTTCTTC. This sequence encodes CASSLRQGASNEQFF.

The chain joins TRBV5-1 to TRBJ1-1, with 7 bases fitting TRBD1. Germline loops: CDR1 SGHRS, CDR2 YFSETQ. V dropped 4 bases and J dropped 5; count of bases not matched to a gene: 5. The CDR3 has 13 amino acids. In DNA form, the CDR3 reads TGCGCCAGCAGCAGAGGGGGCGATACTGAAGCTTTCTTT. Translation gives CASSRGGDTEAFF.

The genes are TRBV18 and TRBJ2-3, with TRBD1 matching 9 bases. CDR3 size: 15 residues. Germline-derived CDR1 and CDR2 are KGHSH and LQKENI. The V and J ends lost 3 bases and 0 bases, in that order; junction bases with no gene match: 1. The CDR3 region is CASSPGQGSTDTQYF. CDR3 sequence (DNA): TGTGCCAGCTCACCGGGACAGGGCAGCACAGATACGCAGTATTTT.

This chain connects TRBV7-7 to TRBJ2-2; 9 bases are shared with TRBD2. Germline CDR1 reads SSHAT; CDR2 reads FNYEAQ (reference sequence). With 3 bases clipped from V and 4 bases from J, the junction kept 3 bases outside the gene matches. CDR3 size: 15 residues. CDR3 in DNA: TGTGCCAGCAGCTTTAGCGGGAGCACCACCGGGGAGCTGTTTTTT. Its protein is CASSFSGSTTGELFF. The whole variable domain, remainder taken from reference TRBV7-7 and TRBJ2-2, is GAGVSQSPRYKVTKRGQDVTLRCDPISSHATLYWYQQALGQGPEFLTYFNYEAQPDKSGLPSDRFSAERPEGSISTLTIQRTEQRDSAMYRCASSFSGSTTGELFFGEGSRLTVL.

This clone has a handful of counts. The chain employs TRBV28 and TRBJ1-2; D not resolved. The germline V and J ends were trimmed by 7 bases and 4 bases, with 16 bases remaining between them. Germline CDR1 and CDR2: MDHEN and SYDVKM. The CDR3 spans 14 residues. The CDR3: CASNFGSGLYGYTF. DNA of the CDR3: TGTGCCAGCAATTTCGGGTCCGGACTCTATGGCTACACCTTC.

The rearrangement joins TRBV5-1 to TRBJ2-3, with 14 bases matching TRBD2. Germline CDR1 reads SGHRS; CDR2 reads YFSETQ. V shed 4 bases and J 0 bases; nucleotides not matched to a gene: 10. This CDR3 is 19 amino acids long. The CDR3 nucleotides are TGCGCCAGCAGCGCGGCGGGGACTAGCGGGGGCCTTAGCACAGATACGCAGTATTTT. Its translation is CASSAAGTSGGLSTDTQYF.

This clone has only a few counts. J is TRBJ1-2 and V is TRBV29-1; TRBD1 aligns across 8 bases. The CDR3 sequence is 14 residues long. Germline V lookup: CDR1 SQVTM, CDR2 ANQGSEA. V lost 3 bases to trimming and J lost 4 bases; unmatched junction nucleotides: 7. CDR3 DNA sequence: TGCAGCGTTGATGTGGACAGGGACTCCTATGGCTACACCTTC. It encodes CSVDVDRDSYGYTF.

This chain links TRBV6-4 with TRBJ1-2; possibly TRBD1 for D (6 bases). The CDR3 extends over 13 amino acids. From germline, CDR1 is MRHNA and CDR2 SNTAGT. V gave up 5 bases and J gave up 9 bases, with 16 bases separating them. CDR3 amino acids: CASSPGQTPSYTF. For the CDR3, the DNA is TGTGCCAGCAGTCCAGGACAGACTCCTAGCTACACCTTC.

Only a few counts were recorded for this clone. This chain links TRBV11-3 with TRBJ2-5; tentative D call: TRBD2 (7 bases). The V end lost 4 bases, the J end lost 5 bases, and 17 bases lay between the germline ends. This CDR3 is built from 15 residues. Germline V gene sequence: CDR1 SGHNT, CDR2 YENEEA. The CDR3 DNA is TGTGCCAGCAGCTCCCAACAGGGAGGGTGGGAGACCCAGTACTTC. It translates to CASSSQQGGWETQYF.

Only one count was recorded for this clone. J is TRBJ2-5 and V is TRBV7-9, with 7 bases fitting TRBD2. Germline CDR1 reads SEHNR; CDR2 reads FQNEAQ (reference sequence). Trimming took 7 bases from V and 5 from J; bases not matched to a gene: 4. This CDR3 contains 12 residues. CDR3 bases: TGTGCCAGCACCCTGGGAGGGGAGACCCAGTACTTC. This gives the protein CASTLGGETQYF.

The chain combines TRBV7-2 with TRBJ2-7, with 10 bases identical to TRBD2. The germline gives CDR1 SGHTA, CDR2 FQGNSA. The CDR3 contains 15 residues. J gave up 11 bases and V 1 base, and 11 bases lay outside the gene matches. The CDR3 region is CASSLETLAGARKYF. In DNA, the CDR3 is TGTGCCAGCAGCTTAGAAACGCTAGCGGGGGCGCGGAAGTACTTC. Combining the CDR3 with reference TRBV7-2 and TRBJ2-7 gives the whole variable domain GAGVSQSPSNKVTEKGKDVELRCDPISGHTALYWYRQSLGQGLEFLIYFQGNSAPDKSGLPSDRFSAERTGGSVSTLTIQRTQQEDSAVYLCASSLETLAGARKYFGPGTRLTVT.

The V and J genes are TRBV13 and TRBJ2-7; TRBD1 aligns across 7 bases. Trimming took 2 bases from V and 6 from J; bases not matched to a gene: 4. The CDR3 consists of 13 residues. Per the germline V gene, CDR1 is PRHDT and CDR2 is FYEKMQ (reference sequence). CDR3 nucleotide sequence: TGTGCCAGCAGCTTAAAGGGGGCGGGCGAGCAGTACTTC. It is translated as CASSLKGAGEQYF.

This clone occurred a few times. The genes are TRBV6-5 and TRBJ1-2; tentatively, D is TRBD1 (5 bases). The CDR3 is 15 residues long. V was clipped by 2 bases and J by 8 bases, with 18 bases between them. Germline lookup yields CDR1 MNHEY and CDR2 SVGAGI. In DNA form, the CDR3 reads TGTGCCAGCAGTTACCGACAGACCCGTACTATGGGCTACACCTTC. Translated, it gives CASSYRQTRTMGYTF.

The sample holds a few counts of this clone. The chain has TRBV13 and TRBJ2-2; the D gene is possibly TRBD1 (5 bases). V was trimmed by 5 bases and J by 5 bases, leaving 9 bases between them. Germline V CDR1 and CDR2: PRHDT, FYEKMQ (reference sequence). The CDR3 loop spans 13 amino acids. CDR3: CASSGDSTGELFF. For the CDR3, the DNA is TGTGCCAGCAGCGGAGACAGTACCGGGGAGCTGTTTTTT.

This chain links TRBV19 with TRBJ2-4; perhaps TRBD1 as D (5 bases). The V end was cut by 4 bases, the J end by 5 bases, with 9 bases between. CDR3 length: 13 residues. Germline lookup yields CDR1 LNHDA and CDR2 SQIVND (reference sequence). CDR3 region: CASSSRTQNIQYF. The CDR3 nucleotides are TGTGCCAGTAGTAGCCGGACACAAAACATTCAGTACTTC.